These 7 T cell receptor beta chains originate from one sample sequenced in a study of cytomegalovirus exposure and HLA in healthy donors. It was with 60 Vbeta and 13 Jbeta primers that the PCR ran. Repertoires were generated with immunoSEQ multiplex PCR, while TCRdb's copy carries only in-frame clones and drops some. The table records 100,000 to 150,000 clones, around 80% of them present only once. Sequenced: PBMCs. These receptors were collected from a female donor in good health and CMV-seronegative.

The chain recombines TRBV7-9 with TRBJ1-6; D gene uncertain. CDR3 length: 12 residues. Trimming shortened V by 4 bases and J by 9 bases, and 7 bases separated the two germline ends. Germline V CDR1 and CDR2: SEHNR, FQNEAQ (reference sequence). The CDR3 nucleotides are TGTGCCAGCAGCTGGAGTAGTTCACCCCTCCACTTT. Its translation: CASSWSSSPLHF.

The rearrangement joins TRBV2 to TRBJ2-3, with a possible D match to TRBD2 (5 bases). The CDR3 contains 12 residues. The V end was cut by 6 bases, the J end by 8 bases, with 12 bases between. Germline assignment: CDR1 SNHLY and CDR2 FYNNEI. The DNA for the CDR3 is TGTGCCAGCAGCCAGACCGGAGGTACGCAGTATTTT. This translates into CASSQTGGTQYF.

The chain links TRBV6-5 to TRBJ2-7; tentatively, D is TRBD2 (6 bases). CDR3 length equals 15 residues. Trimming took 6 bases from V and 1 from J, leaving 16 bases between them. Germline CDR1 is MNHEY and CDR2 is SVGAGI. The CDR3: CASSFGLGGSYEQYF. DNA of the CDR3: TGTGCCAGCAGCTTTGGACTGGGAGGATCCTACGAGCAGTACTTC.

The chain joins TRBV6-6 to TRBJ2-5; 10 bases agree with TRBD2. CDR1 MNHNY and CDR2 SVGAGI come from the germline V gene (reference sequence). V dropped 6 bases and J dropped 5; count of bases not matched to a gene: 12. The length of the CDR3 is 16 residues. This CDR3 reads CASSWPLAGAVETQYF. The CDR3 DNA follows: TGTGCCAGCAGCTGGCCTCTAGCGGGAGCCGTGGAGACCCAGTACTTC.

This sequence joins TRBV30 and TRBJ1-2, with unresolved D. The V gene lost 7 bases and the J gene lost 8 bases, with 20 bases spanning the gap. Germline V CDR1 and CDR2: GTSNPN, SVGIG (reference sequence). The CDR3 has 13 amino acids. The CDR3 DNA reads TGTGCCTCGTATCCCCTCCCCGTTCCGGGCTACACCTTC. Its protein is CASYPLPVPGYTF.

In nucleotides, the CDR3 is TGCGCCAGCAGCGGCGGGGTGGACTATGGCTACACCTTC. Amino acids: CASSGGVDYGYTF. The rearrangement joins TRBV5-1 to TRBJ1-2; D is ambiguous. Germline CDR1 is SGHRS and CDR2 is YFSETQ. The CDR3 covers 13 residues. V shed 4 bases and J shed 3 bases, with 10 bases lying between them.

The chain combines TRBV4-1 with TRBJ1-6, with 9 bases identical to TRBD1. The germline gives CDR1 MGHRA, CDR2 YSYEKL. The CDR3 covers 17 residues. V lost 4 bases, J lost 9 bases, and 13 bases stayed unmatched. CDR3 DNA: TGCGCCAGCAGCCCCGATGAGGGGACAGGGCTTCTTTCACCCCTCCACTTT. Encoded protein: CASSPDEGTGLLSPLHF.